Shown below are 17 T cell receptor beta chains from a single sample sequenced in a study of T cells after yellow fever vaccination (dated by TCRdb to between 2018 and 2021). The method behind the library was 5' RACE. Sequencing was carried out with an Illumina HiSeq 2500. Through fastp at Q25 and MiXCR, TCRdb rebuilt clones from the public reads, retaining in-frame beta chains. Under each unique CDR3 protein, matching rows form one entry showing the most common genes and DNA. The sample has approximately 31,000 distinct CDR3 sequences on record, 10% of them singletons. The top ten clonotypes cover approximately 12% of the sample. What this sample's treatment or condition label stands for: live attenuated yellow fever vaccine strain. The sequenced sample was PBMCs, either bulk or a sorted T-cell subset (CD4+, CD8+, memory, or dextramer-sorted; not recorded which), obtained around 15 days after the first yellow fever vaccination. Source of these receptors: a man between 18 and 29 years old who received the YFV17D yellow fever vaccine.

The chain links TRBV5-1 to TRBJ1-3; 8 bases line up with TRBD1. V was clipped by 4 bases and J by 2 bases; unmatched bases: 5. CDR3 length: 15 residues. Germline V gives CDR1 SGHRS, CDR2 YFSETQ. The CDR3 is CASSHGQGAGNTIYF. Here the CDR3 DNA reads TGCGCCAGCAGCCATGGACAGGGAGCTGGAAACACCATATATTTT.

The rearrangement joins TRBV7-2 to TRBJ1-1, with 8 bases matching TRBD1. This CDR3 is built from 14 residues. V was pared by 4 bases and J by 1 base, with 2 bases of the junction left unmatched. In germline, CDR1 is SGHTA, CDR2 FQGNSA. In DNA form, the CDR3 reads TGTGCCAGCAGCTCCGGGACAGGGAACACTGAAGCTTTCTTT. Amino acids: CASSSGTGNTEAFF.

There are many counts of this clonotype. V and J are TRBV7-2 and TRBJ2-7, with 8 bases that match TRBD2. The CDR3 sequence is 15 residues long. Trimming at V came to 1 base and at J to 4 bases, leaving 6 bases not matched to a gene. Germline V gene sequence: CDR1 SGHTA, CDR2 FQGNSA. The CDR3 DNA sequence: TGTGCCAGCAGCTTAGACGGGGGGGCCCGGTACGAGCAGTACGTC. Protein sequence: CASSLDGGARYEQYV.

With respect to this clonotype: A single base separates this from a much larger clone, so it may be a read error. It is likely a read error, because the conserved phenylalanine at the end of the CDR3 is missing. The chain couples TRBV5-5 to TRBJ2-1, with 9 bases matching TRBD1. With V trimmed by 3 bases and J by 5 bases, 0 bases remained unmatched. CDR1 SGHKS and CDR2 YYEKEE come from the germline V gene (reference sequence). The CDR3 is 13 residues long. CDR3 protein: CASSWDRDNEQFL. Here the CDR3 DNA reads TGTGCCAGCAGCTGGGACAGGGACAATGAGCAGTTCTTA.

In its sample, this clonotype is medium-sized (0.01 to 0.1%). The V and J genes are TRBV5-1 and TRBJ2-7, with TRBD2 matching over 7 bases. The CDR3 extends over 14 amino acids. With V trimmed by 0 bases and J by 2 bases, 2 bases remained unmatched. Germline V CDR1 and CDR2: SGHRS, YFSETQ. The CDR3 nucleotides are TGCGCCAGCAGCTTGGAGACTAGCCCCTACGAGCAGTACTTC. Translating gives CASSLETSPYEQYF.

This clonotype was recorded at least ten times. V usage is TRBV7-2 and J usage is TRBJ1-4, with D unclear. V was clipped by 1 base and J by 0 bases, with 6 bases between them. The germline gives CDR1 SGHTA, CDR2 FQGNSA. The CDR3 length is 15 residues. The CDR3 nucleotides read TGTGCCAGCAGCTTAGGAAGGGCAACTAATGAAAAACTGTTTTTT. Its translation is CASSLGRATNEKLFF.

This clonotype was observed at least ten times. In DNA form, the CDR3 reads TGCAGTGCTAGGACTAGCGGGGGAACAGATACGCAGTATTTT. Translated: CSARTSGGTDTQYF. The chain is built from TRBV20-1 and TRBJ2-3; 12 nucleotides agree with TRBD2. V lost 3 bases, J lost 3 bases, and 1 base stayed unmatched. Per the germline V gene, CDR1 is DFQATT and CDR2 is SNEGSKA (reference sequence). This CDR3 has 14 residues.

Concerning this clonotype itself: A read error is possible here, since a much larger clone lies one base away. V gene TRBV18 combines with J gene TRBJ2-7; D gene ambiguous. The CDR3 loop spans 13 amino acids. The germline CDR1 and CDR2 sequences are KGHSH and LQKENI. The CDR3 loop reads CDSSPEAFGEQYF. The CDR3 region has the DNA TGTGACAGCTCACCTGAGGCCTTCGGCGAGCAGTACTTC.

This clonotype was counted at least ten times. In DNA form, the CDR3 reads TGCAGTGCGAGGGGCAGGGGGCACGAGACCCAGTACTTC. Protein sequence: CSARGRGHETQYF. The rearrangement links TRBV20-1 to TRBJ2-5, with 8 bases matching TRBD1. Trimming at V came to 6 bases and at J to 5 bases, leaving 8 bases not matched to a gene. CDR3 length: 13 residues. Germline CDR1 DFQATT, CDR2 SNEGSKA (reference sequence).

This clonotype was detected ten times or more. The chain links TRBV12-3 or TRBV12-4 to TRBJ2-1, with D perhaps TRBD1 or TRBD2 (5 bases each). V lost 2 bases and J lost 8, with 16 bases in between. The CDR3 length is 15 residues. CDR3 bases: TGTGCCAGCAGTTTACAGCTAGGGGAGTTCGATGAGCAGTTCTTC. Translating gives CASSLQLGEFDEQFF.

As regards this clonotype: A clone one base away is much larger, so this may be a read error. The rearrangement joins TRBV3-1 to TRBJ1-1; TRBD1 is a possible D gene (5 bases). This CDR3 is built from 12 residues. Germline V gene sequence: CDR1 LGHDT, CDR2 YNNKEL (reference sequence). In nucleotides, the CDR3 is TGTGCCAGCAGACAAGGGGAAGGGAAAGCTTTCTTT. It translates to CASRQGEGKAFF. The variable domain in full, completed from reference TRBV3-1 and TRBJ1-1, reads DTAVSQTPKYLVTQMGNDKSIKCEQNLGHDTMYWYKQDSKKFLKIMFSYNNKELIINETVPNRFSPKSPDKAHLNLHINSLELGDSAVYFCASRQGEGKAFFGQGTRLTVV.

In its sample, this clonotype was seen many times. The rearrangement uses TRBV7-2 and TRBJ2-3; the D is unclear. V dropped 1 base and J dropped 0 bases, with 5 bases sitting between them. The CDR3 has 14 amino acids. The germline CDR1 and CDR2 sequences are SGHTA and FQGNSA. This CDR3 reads CASSLVTSTDTQYF. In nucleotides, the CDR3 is TGTGCCAGCAGCTTAGTTACTAGCACAGATACGCAGTATTTT. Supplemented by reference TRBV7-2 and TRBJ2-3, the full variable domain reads GAGVSQSPSNKVTEKGKDVELRCDPISGHTALYWYRQSLGQGLEFLIYFQGNSAPDKSGLPSDRFSAERTGGSVSTLTIQRTQQEDSAVYLCASSLVTSTDTQYFGPGTRLTVL.

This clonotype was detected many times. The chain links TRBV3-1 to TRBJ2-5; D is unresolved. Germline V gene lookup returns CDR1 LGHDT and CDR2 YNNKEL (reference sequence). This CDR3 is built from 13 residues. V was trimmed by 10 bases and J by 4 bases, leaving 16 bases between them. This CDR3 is CAINYHHPETQYF. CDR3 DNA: TGTGCCATTAACTACCACCACCCAGAGACCCAGTACTTC.

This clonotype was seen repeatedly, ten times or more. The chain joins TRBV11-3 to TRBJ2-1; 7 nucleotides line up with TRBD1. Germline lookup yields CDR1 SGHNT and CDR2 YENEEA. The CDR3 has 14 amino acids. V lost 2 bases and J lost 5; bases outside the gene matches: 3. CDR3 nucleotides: TGTGCCAGCAGCTTACAGGGGGAAAACAATGAGCAGTTCTTC. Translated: CASSLQGENNEQFF. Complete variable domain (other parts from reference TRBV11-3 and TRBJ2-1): EAGVVQSPRYKIIEKKQPVAFWCNPISGHNTLYWYLQNLGQGPELLIRYENEEAVDDSQLPKDRFSAERLKGVDSTLKIQPAELGDSAVYLCASSLQGENNEQFFGPGTRLTVL.

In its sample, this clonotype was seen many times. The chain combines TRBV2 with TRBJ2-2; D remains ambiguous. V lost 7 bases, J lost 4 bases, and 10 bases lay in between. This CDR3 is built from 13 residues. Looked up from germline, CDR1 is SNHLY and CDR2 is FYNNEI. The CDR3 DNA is TGTGCCAGCAAAGGGTCGCCCACCGGGGAGCTGTTTTTT. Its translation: CASKGSPTGELFF.

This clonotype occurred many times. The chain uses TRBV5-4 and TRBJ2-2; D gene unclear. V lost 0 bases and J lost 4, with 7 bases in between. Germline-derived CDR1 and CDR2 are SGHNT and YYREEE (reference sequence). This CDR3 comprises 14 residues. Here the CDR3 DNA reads TGTGCCAGCAGCTTGGCGGTGGCCACCGGGGAGCTGTTTTTT. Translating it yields CASSLAVATGELFF.

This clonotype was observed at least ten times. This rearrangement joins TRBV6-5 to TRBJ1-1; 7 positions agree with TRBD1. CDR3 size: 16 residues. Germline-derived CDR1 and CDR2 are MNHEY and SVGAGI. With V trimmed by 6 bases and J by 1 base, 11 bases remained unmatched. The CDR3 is CASSSQRGRGNTEAFF. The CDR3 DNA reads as TGTGCCAGCAGCTCTCAGAGGGGGCGGGGGAACACTGAAGCTTTCTTT.